The next 6 T cell receptor beta chains were all read from a single sample in a study of blood T cell repertoires in COVID-19. Data came from immunoSEQ multiplex PCR; TCRdb stores just in-frame clones and leaves some out. The repertoire holds 200,000 to 250,000 clones, with 80% to 90% as singletons. Sequencing was carried out using PBMCs or T cells enriched from blood (not recorded which). These receptors were collected from a woman aged 25 to 39 who had been exposed to COVID-19.

The chain links TRBV11-2 to TRBJ2-2, with D perhaps matching TRBD2 (6 bases). V lost 0 bases, J lost 6 bases, and 8 bases lay in between. The CDR3 runs to 14 residues. CDR1 SGHAT and CDR2 FQNNGV come from the germline V gene. Written as DNA, the CDR3 is TGTGCCAGCAGCTTAGATTGGGGGGCCGGGGAGCTGTTTTTT. It specifies CASSLDWGAGELFF.

CDR3: CASSFAGYNEQYF. The CDR3 DNA reads TGTGCCAGCAGCTTTGCAGGGTATAACGAGCAGTACTTC. This sequence joins TRBV5-6 and TRBJ2-7; maybe TRBD1 (5 bases). V lost 2 bases and J 5 bases, leaving 11 bases between the germline ends. The CDR3 covers 13 residues. Looked up from germline, CDR1 is SGHDT and CDR2 is YYEEEE.

This chain connects TRBV3-1 (or the pseudogene TRBV3-2) to TRBJ2-4, with unresolved D. CDR3 length: 16 residues. V was shortened by 0 bases and J by 0 bases, with 9 bases between the two germline ends. Germline loops: CDR1 LGHDT, CDR2 YNNKEL (reference sequence). The CDR3 spells CASSQEFRLAKNIQYF. Written as DNA, the CDR3 is TGTGCCAGCAGCCAAGAATTCCGACTAGCCAAAAACATTCAGTACTTC.

The chain employs TRBV30 and TRBJ1-5; D remains unclear. Trimming removed 0 bases from V and 10 bases from J, with 16 bases in between. Germline V gene data show CDR1 as GTSNPN and CDR2 as SVGIG (reference sequence). The CDR3 is 14 amino acids. CDR3 protein: CAWSVGRVPRPQHF. DNA of the CDR3: TGTGCCTGGAGTGTAGGGAGGGTTCCACGTCCCCAGCATTTT.

The genes are TRBV6-4 and TRBJ2-2; 7 positions agree with TRBD2. The CDR3 runs 16 residues. Germline values: CDR1 MRHNA, CDR2 SNTAGT. The J segment lost 7 bases and the V segment lost 3 bases, leaving 11 bases of the junction unmatched. CDR3 nucleotide sequence: TGTGCCAGCAGTGAGAAGGCGGGAGACGGGAGCGGGGAGCTGTTTTTT. It encodes CASSEKAGDGSGELFF.

The chain joins TRBV15 to TRBJ1-1; possibly TRBD1 for D (6 bases). Trimming left V 8 bases short and J 5 bases short, with 9 bases between. Germline CDR1 and CDR2: LNHNV and YYDKDF (reference sequence). This CDR3 is 11 amino acids long. Here the CDR3 DNA reads TGTGCCACCGCAGGGGCGACTGAAGCTTTCTTT. This encodes CATAGATEAFF.